The T cell receptor beta chain under discussion was sequenced for a study of shared clonotypes between healthy human individuals. Method: immunoSEQ multiplex PCR; TCRdb's copy keeps in-frame clones and lacks some. Here the sample spans around 2.3 million clones, about 94% being singletons. The CDR3 contains 14 residues. The V end was cut by 5 bases, the J end by 4 bases, with 15 bases between. Germline CDR1 is GTSNPN and CDR2 is SVGIG (reference sequence). The source is a man between 18 and 35 years old in good health. Sequenced sample: naive CD4+ T cells sorted from blood. Subset: CD45RA+ positively selected. This chain joins TRBV30 and TRBJ1-5; weak D call: TRBD1 (5 bases). Here the CDR3 DNA reads TGTGCCTGGGCAAGCGTTGGGGGTAATCAGCCCCAGCATTTT. Translation gives CAWASVGGNQPQHF.